This passage covers 5 T cell receptor beta chains from one sample sequenced in a study of breast tumors, draining lymph nodes, adjacent tissues. Breast cancer patients provided tissue from their axillary draining lymph nodes. TCRdb processed the multiplex PCR reads anew with MiXCR; each CDR3 protein has one entry. The sample lists some 140,000 distinct CDR3 sequences; 20% to 25% were seen once. The sequencing sample was made of axillary lymph node tissue. The receptors originated from a female donor with breast cancer. Some clones in this sample may be carry-over from other donors' samples.

This clonotype was seen at least ten times. This chain connects TRBV11-2 to TRBJ2-7; a weak D match, TRBD1 (6 bases). The CDR3 contains 16 residues. The germline gives CDR1 SGHAT, CDR2 FQNNGV. Trimming took 1 base from V and 2 from J, leaving 15 bases between them. The CDR3 DNA reads TGTGCCAGCAGCTTAGTTAAGGGGGACGGGACCTACGAGCAGTACTTC. This sequence encodes CASSLVKGDGTYEQYF.

The V gene is TRBV6-5, the J gene TRBJ1-5, with 9 bases identical to TRBD1. Germline V gene lookup returns CDR1 MNHEY and CDR2 SVGAGI. V shed 2 bases, J shed 6 bases, and the junction held 5 bases outside the gene matches. The CDR3 spans 15 residues. CDR3 nucleotides: TGTGCCAGCAGTTACCGGATGGACAGGGGTCAGCCCCAGCATTTT. It yields the protein CASSYRMDRGQPQHF.

In its sample, this clonotype was seen a few times. The rearrangement uses TRBV12-3 or TRBV12-4 and TRBJ2-6, with 9 bases matching TRBD1. The CDR3 consists of 16 residues. Germline trimming cut 5 bases from V and 2 bases from J; bases unmatched to any gene: 4. As DNA, the CDR3 is TGTGCCAGCAGTGCCAACAGGGGGCCTGGGGCCAACGTCCTGACTTTC. Translated: CASSANRGPGANVLTF.

This clonotype was seen many times. The chain joins TRBV12-3 or TRBV12-4 to TRBJ2-3, with TRBD2 identical over 8 bases. The CDR3 runs 14 residues. V lost 8 bases, J lost 3 bases, and 7 bases stayed unmatched. The CDR3 sequence is CASGGASGTDTQYF. The CDR3 nucleotides are TGTGCCAGCGGCGGGGCTAGCGGGACAGATACGCAGTATTTT.

In this sample, this clonotype turned up many times. V gene TRBV5-5 combines with J gene TRBJ1-2, with TRBD1 identical over 9 bases. This CDR3 has 15 residues. Germline trimming cut 4 bases from V and 2 bases from J; bases unmatched to any gene: 6. Germline V gene lookup returns CDR1 SGHKS and CDR2 YYEKEE (reference sequence). Here the CDR3 reads CASSNRQGVNYGYTF. DNA for the CDR3: TGTGCCAGCAGCAACAGACAGGGGGTAAACTATGGCTACACCTTC.